This T cell receptor beta chain originates from a study of blood T cell repertoires in COVID-19. Study details: From T cells, B-cell-depleted T cells, or PBMCs came the material, which was cDNA or gDNA.

The assay was immunoSEQ multiplex PCR, and TCRdb's table has in-frame clones only and misses some. The repertoire holds approximately 350,000 clones, with roughly 80% as singletons. From germline, CDR1 is MNHEY and CDR2 SVGAGI. The length of the CDR3 is 13 residues. V lost 9 bases and J 6 bases, leaving 15 bases between the germline ends. The sequenced sample was PBMCs or T cells enriched from blood (not recorded which). The TCR sequence derives from a woman between 45 and 60 years old who had recovered from COVID-19. The V call is TRBV6-5, the J call TRBJ1-5, with TRBD1 as a possible D gene (5 bases). CDR3 coding DNA: TGTGCCAGTGGAGACCGGGGGAGTCAGCCCCAGCATTTT. Protein: CASGDRGSQPQHF.